This T cell receptor (beta chain) emerged from a study of blood T cell repertoires in COVID-19 (dated by TCRdb to the early 2020s). Study-wide context: Collaborator samples came from the United States, Italy and Spain and covered acute and convalescent phases of COVID-19. The prospective study material was composed of cDNA or gDNA derived from T cells, B-cell-depleted T cells, or PBMCs. Subjects who had been exposed to COVID-19, were actively infected with it, or had recovered from it provided the deeply sampled blood TCRbeta repertoires that made up the dataset. The repertoires were released in a freely available public database intended as a resource for research on the immune response to SARS-CoV-2. The samples were drawn from two sources: the first 160 participants of the ongoing ImmuneRACE study, and 1,000 to 1,500 subjects contributed by 6 global collaborators. The sample metadata nearly always contained a de-identified subject ID, COVID-19 status, age in years and sex. HLA class I and class II types, where available, came from metadata supplied by the sample provider rather than from assay-based typing.

On this clone: The clone's antigen remains unknown. Per-base quality was not reported, and no clone a single base away is much larger than it.

In Seattle, one collaborating source enrolled patients while the infection was active and tracked those patients longitudinally over the course of disease. The collaborating institutions used their own protocols to collect whole blood in K2EDTA tubes. For TCRbeta analysis, collaborator samples were shipped as frozen whole blood, as isolated PBMCs, or as DNA extracted from either sample type. The paper as a whole reports these results and caveats: The amount of clinical and demographic metadata varied by source and participant and was provided uncurated.

TCRbeta CDR3 regions were amplified from genomic DNA using the immunoSEQ Assay, a bias-controlled multiplex PCR. In the paper's pipeline: Within the assay, amplification of reference gene primers was used to estimate how many nucleated cells each sample contained. To quantify the absolute abundance of each unique TCRbeta CDR3 rearrangement, sequence reads were collapsed and filtered. For each sample, productive Simpson clonality was calculated as the square root of Simpson's diversity index across productive rearrangements. TCRdb provides this immuneACCESS table in a form limited to in-frame rearrangements. Some clones are lacking; in checked studies, under half of them reflect an unresolved V gene, and why the rest are absent is not known. V and J calls and clone size follow that table, whereas D and trimming were derived from the DNA. The sample records 55,000 or so clones, about 87% of which are singletons. Roughly 6.5% of the sample is in the top ten clones.

From V the trimming removes 2 bases and from J it removes 3 bases, while the gene matches leave 3 bases of the junction unaccounted for. The CDR3 holds 14 amino acids from the cysteine to the phenylalanine. Solely the CDR3 DNA is kept, with 42 bases framed from the first base. The germline V gene provides CDR1 SGDLS and CDR2 YYNGEE. Recombination joined TRBV9 with TRBJ2-7; TRBD1 aligns with 9 central bases. Material: peripheral blood. This sequence was found in an older woman with COVID-19, enrolled during active disease. The CDR3 region reads CASSVGQGFYEQYF. The DNA is TGTGCCAGCAGCGTTGGACAGGGGTTCTACGAGCAGTACTTC.